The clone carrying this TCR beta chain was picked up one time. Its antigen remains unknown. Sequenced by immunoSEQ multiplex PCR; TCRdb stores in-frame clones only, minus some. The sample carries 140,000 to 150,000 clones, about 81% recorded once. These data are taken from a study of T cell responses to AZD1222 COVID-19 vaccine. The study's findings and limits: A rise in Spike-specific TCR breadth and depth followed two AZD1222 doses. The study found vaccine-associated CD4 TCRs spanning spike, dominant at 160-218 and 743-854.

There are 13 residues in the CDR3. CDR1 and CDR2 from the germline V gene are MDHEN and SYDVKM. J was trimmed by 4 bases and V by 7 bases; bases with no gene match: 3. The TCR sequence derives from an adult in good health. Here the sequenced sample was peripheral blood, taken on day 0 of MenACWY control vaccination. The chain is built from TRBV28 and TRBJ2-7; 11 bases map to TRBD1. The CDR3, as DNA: TGTGCCAGCACGGGGACAGGGGGATACGAGCAGTACGTC. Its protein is CASTGTGGYEQYV.